A selection of T cell receptor beta chains follows, all from one sample in a study of T-cell reconstitution after alpha-beta-depleted transplantation in children. TCRdb fed the PCR reads into MiXCR, producing one record per CDR3 protein. The sample records about 72,000 distinct CDR3 sequences, about 7% being singletons. The sequences come from PBMCs from the stem cell graft donor, collected from the stem cell graft. The receptor set was obtained from a human donor who donated a stem cell graft to a child with acute lymphoblastic leukemia. Each CDR3 is given with its conserved first and last residue. The D gene is left open where the match is weak. Size values are once, few and many counts, or a class for expanded clones, and some rows have none.

j_gene,v_gene,d_gene,abundance,CDR3nt,CDR3aa
TRBJ2-1,TRBV29-1,TRBD2,.,TGCAGCACGGGACTAGCGGGAGGGGATGAGCAGTTCTTC,CSTGLAGGDEQFF
TRBJ2-7,TRBV5-1,.,many,TGCGCCAGGCTCCAGCCTTTTTACGCAGCCTACGAGCAGTACTTC,CARLQPFYAAYEQYF
TRBJ1-5,TRBV2,TRBD1,.,TGTGCCAGCAGGGTACAGGGGGCCGGGCAGCCTCAGCATTTT,CASRVQGAGQPQHF
TRBJ1-2,TRBV5-5,.,.,TGTGCCAGCAGCCCGGACCTTCCTGCCTTATATGGCTACACCTTC,CASSPDLPALYGYTF
TRBJ2-3,TRBV20-1,TRBD2,few,TGCAGTGCTAGAGGCCCTAGCGGGGGGCGGGATACGCAGTATTTT,CSARGPSGGRDTQYF
TRBJ1-4,TRBV7-9,TRBD1,many,TGTGCCAGCAGCTCGAACAGGGGAGGGGATGAAAAACTGTTTTTT,CASSSNRGGDEKLFF
TRBJ2-1,TRBV28,.,many,TGTGCCAGCAGTATGAGGACAGACCTTCCAAGATATGAGCAGTTCTTC,CASSMRTDLPRYEQFF
TRBJ2-7,TRBV2,TRBD1,few,TGTTCCAGCAGTCCCGACAGGGCTGACTCCTACGAGCAGTACTTC,CSSSPDRADSYEQYF
TRBJ1-2,TRBV7-6,.,medium-sized,TGTGCCAGCAGCTTAGATGACTATGGCTACACCTTC,CASSLDDYGYTF
TRBJ2-1,TRBV7-6,.,many,TGTGCCAGCAGTTCCAACGGGGCAGCGACGTACAATGAGCAGTTCTTC,CASSSNGAATYNEQFF
TRBJ1-2,TRBV7-9,.,.,TGTGCCAGCAGCTTACAGGGATACTATGGCTACACCTTC,CASSLQGYYGYTF